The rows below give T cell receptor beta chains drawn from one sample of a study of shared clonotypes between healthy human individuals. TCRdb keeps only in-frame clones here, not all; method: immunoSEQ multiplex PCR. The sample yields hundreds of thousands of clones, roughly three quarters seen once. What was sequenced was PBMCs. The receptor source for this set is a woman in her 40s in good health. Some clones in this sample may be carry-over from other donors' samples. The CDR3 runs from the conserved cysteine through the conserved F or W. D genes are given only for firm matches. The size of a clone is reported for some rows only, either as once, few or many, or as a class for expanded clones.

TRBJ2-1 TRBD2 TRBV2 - TGTGCCAGCAGCGGGGGGGAAGGAGGTGAGCAGTTCTTC CASSGGEGGEQFF
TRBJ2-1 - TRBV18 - TGTGCCAGCTCCCTCCCGGCCGGGGCCTACAATGAGCAGTTCTTC CASSLPAGAYNEQFF
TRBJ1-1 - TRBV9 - TGTGCCAGCGGCCAAACCGGACAGAGCACTACTTTCTTT CASGQTGQSTTFF
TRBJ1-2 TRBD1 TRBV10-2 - TGCGCCAGCAGTGAGTCGGGAGACAGGGACTATGGCTACACCTTC CASSESGDRDYGYTF
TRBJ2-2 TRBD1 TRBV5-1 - TGCGCCAGCAGCACTGACAGGGGCGGCGGGAACACCGGGGAGCTGTTTTTT CASSTDRGGGNTGELFF
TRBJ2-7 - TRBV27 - TGTGCCAGCAGTTTCCGGACAGGGAGGGTATTATACGAGCAGTACTTC CASSFRTGRVLYEQYF
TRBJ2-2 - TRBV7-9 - TGTGCCAGCAGCCCGGGACTTCTAGGGGAGCTGTTTTTT CASSPGLLGELFF
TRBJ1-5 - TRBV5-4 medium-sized TGTGCCAGCAGCTGCGGGCGGATCGGGCCCCTTTATAGCAATCAGCCCCAGCATTTT CASSCGRIGPLYSNQPQHF
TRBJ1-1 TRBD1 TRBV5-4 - TGTGCCAGCAGCTTGGCTGACAGGGCTAACACTGAAGCTTTCTTT CASSLADRANTEAFF
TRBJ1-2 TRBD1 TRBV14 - TGTGCCAGCAGCCAAGGCCAGACAGGGGTTGGCGGCTACACCTTC CASSQGQTGVGGYTF
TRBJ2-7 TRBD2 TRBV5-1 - TGCGCCAGCAGACCCGGGACTAGCGGTTACGAGCAGTACTTC CASRPGTSGYEQYF
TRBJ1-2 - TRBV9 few TGTGCCAGCAGCCCCCTGGGGGGTCATGGCTACACCTTC CASSPLGGHGYTF
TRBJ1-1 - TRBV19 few TGTGCCAGTAGTATTTACGGGAACACTGAAGCTTTCTTT CASSIYGNTEAFF
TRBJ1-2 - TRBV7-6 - TGTGCCAGCAGCTTACGAGGAGATCGCTACACCTTC CASSLRGDRYTF
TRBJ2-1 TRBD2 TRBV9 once TGTGCCAGCAGCGTAGTGGCTAGCGGGATGAATGAGCAGTTCTTC CASSVVASGMNEQFF
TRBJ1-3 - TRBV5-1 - TGCGCCAGCAGCTTTGGGGGCGCTGGAAACACCATATATTTT CASSFGGAGNTIYF
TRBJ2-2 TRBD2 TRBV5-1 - TGCGCCAGCAGCCTGTGGACTAGCGGGGAGAACGGGGAGCTGTTTTTT CASSLWTSGENGELFF
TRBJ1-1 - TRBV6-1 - TGTGTCAGCAGTGACGGGGGATTCGTTGGGATTGAAGCTTTCTTT CVSSDGGFVGIEAFF
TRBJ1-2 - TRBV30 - TGTGCCTGGAACCGCAGGAAAAGGGATGGCTACACCTTC CAWNRRKRDGYTF
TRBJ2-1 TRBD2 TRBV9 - TGTGCCAGCAGCTTCAGCGGGAGGGCCTACAATGAGCAGTTCTTC CASSFSGRAYNEQFF
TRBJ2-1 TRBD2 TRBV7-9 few TGTGCCAGCAGCTTTGGGGCGGGAGTAGGTGATGAGCAGTTCTTC CASSFGAGVGDEQFF
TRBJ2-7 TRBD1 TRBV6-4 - TGTGCCAGCAGGGGACAGGGGACCTACGAGCAGTACTTC CASRGQGTYEQYF
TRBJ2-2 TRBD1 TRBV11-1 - TGTGCCAGCAGCCGCGGACAGGTCCTTTCGAACACCGGGGAGCTGTTTTTT CASSRGQVLSNTGELFF
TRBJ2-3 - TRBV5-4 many TGTGCCAGCAGCTTCCGGGGTAGCACAGATACGCAGTATTTT CASSFRGSTDTQYF
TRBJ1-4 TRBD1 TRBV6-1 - TGTGCCAGCAGTGCGGACAGGGGGAAAACGAGTGAAAAACTGTTTTTT CASSADRGKTSEKLFF
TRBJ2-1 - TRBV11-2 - TGTGCCAGCAGCGCTGGGGTACTGCAATATGAGCAGTTCTTC CASSAGVLQYEQFF
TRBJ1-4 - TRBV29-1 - TGCAGCGTCTCTTGGACGGGGGGGAAGGGTGAAAAACTGTTTTTT CSVSWTGGKGEKLFF
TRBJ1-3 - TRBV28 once TGTGCCAGCAGGCCGATGGGCTTGACGTATTTT CASRPMGLTYF
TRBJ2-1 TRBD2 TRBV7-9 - TGTGCCAGCATCTTAGGGACTAACTACAATGAGCAGTTCTTC CASILGTNYNEQFF
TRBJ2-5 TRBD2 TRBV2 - TGTGCCACCGGAGGGACTAGCGGGGAAGAGACCCAGTACTTC CATGGTSGEETQYF
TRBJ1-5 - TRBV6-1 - TGTGCCAGTACCCGATCACCTAACCAGCCCCAGCATTTT CASTRSPNQPQHF
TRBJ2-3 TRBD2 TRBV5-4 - TGTGCCAGCAGCTGGGGGACTAGCGGGAGCGATACGCAGTATTTT CASSWGTSGSDTQYF
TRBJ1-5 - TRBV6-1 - TGTGCCAGCAGTTATCGACCCAATCAGCCCCAGCATTTT CASSYRPNQPQHF
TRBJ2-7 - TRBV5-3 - TGTGCCAGGAGCTTGGTGTGGGAGCAGTACTTC CARSLVWEQYF
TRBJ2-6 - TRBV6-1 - TGTGCCAGCCGGCCTTCTGGGGCCAACGTCCTGACTTTC CASRPSGANVLTF
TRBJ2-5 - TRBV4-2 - TGTGCCAGCAGCCAACACCTCTGGAGTCCGGAGACCCAGTACTTC CASSQHLWSPETQYF
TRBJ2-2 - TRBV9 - TGTGCCAGCAGCCCCACCATCGCGGGACAGGGGGAGCTGTTTTTT CASSPTIAGQGELFF